A single TCR beta chain is shown here with its context. This sample is drawn from a study of control samples from healthy donors and cancer patients. Germline assignment: CDR1 KGHSH and CDR2 LQKENI. Trimming took 3 bases from V and 3 from J, leaving 10 bases between them. CDR3 length equals 14 residues. Profiled with immunoSEQ multiplex PCR; TCRdb holds only in-frame clones, not every one. The table has about 89,000 clones, under 90% seen once. V usage is TRBV18 and J usage is TRBJ2-3; D is possibly TRBD1 or TRBD2 (5 bases each). The receptor was derived from a woman in her thirties or forties in good health. Sequenced: blood. This CDR3 is CASSPGPATDTQYF. The DNA of the CDR3 is TGTGCCAGCTCACCGGGACCAGCGACAGATACGCAGTATTTT.